These 32 T cell receptor beta chains share one sample of origin, sequenced in a study of cytotoxic CD8 clonotypes in ibrutinib-treated CLL. TCRdb's copy holds only in-frame clones and misses some; the assay was immunoSEQ multiplex PCR. The sample has fewer than 80,000 clones, around 60% seen once. Specimen: PBMCs, collected after 12 months of ibrutinib treatment. The origin of the receptors is a human donor with chronic lymphocytic leukemia.

This chain links TRBV10-3 with TRBJ2-7; D perhaps matches TRBD2 (6 bases). V gave up 8 bases and J gave up 2 bases, with 16 bases separating them. The length of the CDR3 is 14 residues. Germline-derived CDR1 and CDR2 are ENHRY and SYGVKD. CDR3 in amino acids: CAIGVMRGTYEQYF. The CDR3 DNA sequence: TGTGCCATCGGTGTGATGCGGGGAACCTACGAGCAGTACTTC.

This clone was detected only a few times. CDR3 sequence: CASSLARWVYGYTF. The CDR3 DNA sequence: TGTGCCAGCAGCTTAGCGCGGTGGGTCTATGGCTACACCTTC. The chain employs TRBV7-2 and TRBJ1-2; D unresolved. The CDR3 contains 14 residues. The V and J ends lost 0 bases and 4 bases respectively, with 9 bases between them. Germline CDR1 is SGHTA and CDR2 is FQGNSA.

V gene TRBV5-4 combines with J gene TRBJ1-1; 11 bases agree with TRBD1. CDR1 SGHNT and CDR2 YYREEE come from the germline V gene (reference sequence). CDR3 length: 16 amino acids. Trimming cost V 4 bases and J 0 bases; bases outside gene matches: 5. CDR3 region: CASSLGQGGMNTEAFF. Here the CDR3 DNA reads TGTGCCAGCAGCCTGGGACAGGGGGGTATGAACACTGAAGCTTTCTTT.

The chain joins TRBV5-8 to TRBJ2-7; D is undetermined. CDR3 size: 14 residues. V lost 0 bases, J lost 2 bases, and 9 bases lay in between. Germline-derived CDR1 and CDR2 are SGHTS and YDEGEE. CDR3 bases: TGTGCCAGCAGCTTGGGGGCCCTTACCTACGAGCAGTACGTC. This gives the protein CASSLGALTYEQYV.

The chain recombines TRBV5-1 with TRBJ2-1; 14 bases are shared with TRBD2. From germline, CDR1 is SGHRS and CDR2 YFSETQ. Trimming cost V 8 bases and J 2 bases; bases outside gene matches: 6. The CDR3 contains 16 residues. The CDR3 coding sequence is TGCGCCAGTAAAGGACTAGCGGGAGGTGCCTACAATGAGCAGTTCTTC. Its translation is CASKGLAGGAYNEQFF.

V usage is TRBV30 and J usage is TRBJ2-7; 7 positions agree with TRBD2. CDR1 is GTSNPN, CDR2 SVGIG, per germline (reference sequence). The CDR3 consists of 13 residues. Germline trimming cut 4 bases from V and 3 bases from J; bases unmatched to any gene: 6. The CDR3, as DNA: TGTGCCTGGAAAAAGGGCGGGAGCTACGAGCAGTACTTC. Translating gives CAWKKGGSYEQYF.

This chain links TRBV7-9 with TRBJ2-1; 7 nucleotides match TRBD2. The V gene's germline CDR1 is SEHNR and CDR2 FQNEAQ (reference sequence). With 5 bases clipped from V and 11 bases from J, the junction kept 3 bases outside the gene matches. CDR3 size: 11 residues. For the CDR3, the DNA is TGTGCCAGCAGCAGCGGGGTTCAGCAGTTCTTC. Translation gives CASSSGVQQFF.

At least ten counts were recorded for this clone. The CDR3 region has the DNA TGTGCCAGCACCAACGGGGGACGGACGTTAGTTCAAGCTTTCTTT. Encoded protein: CASTNGGRTLVQAFF. This chain links TRBV6-5 with TRBJ1-1, with TRBD1 as a possible D gene (5 bases). Between the trimmed V and J ends, which lost 7 bases and 9 bases, there was a span of 24 bases. The CDR3 sequence is 15 residues long. Germline lookup yields CDR1 MNHEY and CDR2 SVGAGI.

CDR3 DNA sequence: TGCGCCAGCAGCTTGAGGCGGGACCCGATCTACGAGCAGTACTTC. Amino acid sequence: CASSLRRDPIYEQYF. This sequence joins TRBV5-1 and TRBJ2-7, with D maybe TRBD2 (6 bases). V lost 1 base, J lost 3 bases, and 14 bases lay in between. Germline V gene sequence: CDR1 SGHRS, CDR2 YFSETQ. CDR3 size: 15 residues.

This clone was seen repeatedly, ten times or more. The rearrangement joins TRBV28 to TRBJ1-2; a weak D match, TRBD1 (5 bases). Germline V gives CDR1 MDHEN, CDR2 SYDVKM. Trimming left V 11 bases short and J 4 bases short, with 11 bases between. CDR3 length: 11 amino acids. CDR3 region: CACGGFYGYTF. CDR3 in DNA: TGTGCCTGCGGGGGGTTCTATGGCTACACCTTC.

Points on this clone: Likely a read error: the CDR3 ends without its conserved phenylalanine or tryptophan. The DNA is left out, because the CDR3 cannot be placed on it with certainty; the CDR3 is given as TCRdb lists it. The genes are TRBV5-4 and TRBJ2-7; the DNA was not compared with TRBD1, the D call given in the table. Counting both end residues, the CDR3 totals 10 amino acids. The germline V gene has CDR1 SGHNT and CDR2 YYREEE (reference sequence). CDR3: CASSLWAGWN.

This clone has only a few counts. J is TRBJ1-2 and V is TRBV6-6, with TRBD1 matching over 11 bases. CDR1 MNHNY and CDR2 SVGAGI come from the germline V gene (reference sequence). The CDR3 extends over 15 amino acids. Trimming cost V 2 bases and J 4 bases; bases outside gene matches: 3. CDR3 bases: TGTGCCAGCAGTTACAGGACAGGGGGCTCCTATGGCTACACCTTC. It translates to CASSYRTGGSYGYTF.

The J gene is TRBJ1-2, the V gene TRBV7-9; 7 bases align to TRBD1. Germline V gene lookup returns CDR1 SEHNR and CDR2 FQNEAQ (reference sequence). V shed 8 bases and J 8 bases; nucleotides not matched to a gene: 17. There are 15 residues in the CDR3. CDR3 sequence: CASRPDRAPFRGYTF. The DNA of the CDR3 is TGTGCCAGCCGACCCGACAGGGCTCCTTTTCGGGGCTACACCTTC. Filled out from reference TRBV7-9 and TRBJ1-2, the complete variable domain reads DTGVSQNPRHKITKRGQNVTFRCDPISEHNRLYWYRQTLGQGPEFLTYFQNEAQLEKSRLLSDRFSAERPKGSFSTLEIQRTEQGDSAMYLCASRPDRAPFRGYTFGSGTRLTVV.

Ten or more counts support this clone. The chain uses TRBV11-3 and TRBJ2-2; 9 bases line up with TRBD1. The germline CDR1 and CDR2 sequences are SGHNT and YENEEA. This CDR3 has 17 amino acids. V trimming: 4 bases; J trimming: 4 bases; junction bases outside the gene matches: 10. As DNA, the CDR3 is TGTGCCAGCAGCTGGACCGGGACAGGGAGAGGCACCGGGGAGCTGTTTTTT. It specifies CASSWTGTGRGTGELFF.

This clone was counted a single time. The chain employs TRBV5-8 and TRBJ1-1, with D unresolved. Per the germline V gene, CDR1 is SGHTS and CDR2 is YDEGEE. V lost 4 bases, J lost 1 base, and 8 bases lay in between. The CDR3 covers 13 residues. The CDR3 DNA is TGTGCCAGCAGCCCCTCGGGGAACACTGAAGCTTTCTTT. Protein sequence: CASSPSGNTEAFF.

The chain joins TRBV6-4 to TRBJ2-7, with no clear D. CDR1 is MRHNA, CDR2 SNTAGT, per germline. Trimming took off 4 bases at V and 2 bases at J, with 9 bases between the two ends. The CDR3 consists of 13 residues. The CDR3 here is CASSGPGPYEQYV. The DNA of the CDR3 is TGTGCCAGCAGTGGCCCCGGGCCCTACGAGCAGTACGTC.

The chain has TRBV9 and TRBJ2-1; D is uncertain. V lost 0 bases and J 7 bases, leaving 8 bases between the germline ends. The V gene's germline CDR1 is SGDLS and CDR2 YYNGEE. The CDR3 extends over 13 amino acids. Written as DNA, the CDR3 is TGTGCCAGCAGCGTAGATGACTTTAATGAGCAGTTCTTC. Amino acids: CASSVDDFNEQFF.

This chain joins TRBV2 and TRBJ1-1, with 9 bases fitting TRBD1. Germline loops: CDR1 SNHLY, CDR2 FYNNEI. The CDR3 is 13 residues long. Unmatched junction bases numbered 4, after V lost 6 bases and J lost 5 bases. DNA of the CDR3: TGTGCCAGCAGCAGGACAGGGGTAACTGAAGCTTTCTTT. Translated, it gives CASSRTGVTEAFF.

This rearrangement joins TRBV7-2 to TRBJ1-5, with D unresolved. V was pared by 2 bases and J by 2 bases, with 10 bases between. Per the germline V gene, CDR1 is SGHTA and CDR2 is FQGNSA. The CDR3 is 15 amino acids. DNA for the CDR3: TGTGCCAGCAGCTTACAAGGTGGGGGCAATCAGCCCCAGCATTTT. Its protein is CASSLQGGGNQPQHF.

V usage is TRBV6-5 and J usage is TRBJ2-2, with D uncertain. Germline assignment: CDR1 MNHEY and CDR2 SVGAGI. The CDR3 is made up of 12 amino acids. The V end was cut by 5 bases, the J end by 4 bases, with 5 bases between. CDR3 nucleotide sequence: TGTGCCAGCAGTGGAGTCACCGGGGAGCTGTTTTTT. Translation gives CASSGVTGELFF.

The rearrangement joins TRBV28 to TRBJ2-2, with a weak D call TRBD1 (6 bases). The CDR3 loop spans 19 amino acids. Trimming removed 4 bases from V and 4 bases from J, with 25 bases in between. The V gene's germline CDR1 is MDHEN and CDR2 SYDVKM. The CDR3 DNA reads as TGTGCCAGCAGTTCCACACTGGGATGGACAGACCCTTTCACCGGGGAGCTGTTTTTT. This codes for CASSSTLGWTDPFTGELFF.

CDR3: CATGFPGADTQYF. As DNA, the CDR3 is TGTGCCACCGGATTTCCGGGTGCAGATACGCAGTATTTT. The rearrangement links TRBV19 to TRBJ2-3, with D unresolved. Germline CDR1 LNHDA, CDR2 SQIVND (reference sequence). There are 13 residues in the CDR3. Trimming took off 10 bases at V and 4 bases at J, with 15 bases between the two ends.

This clone appeared many times. The chain recombines TRBV2 with TRBJ1-5; TRBD1 is a possible D gene (6 bases). Germline CDR1 reads SNHLY; CDR2 reads FYNNEI. The CDR3 extends over 18 amino acids. V lost 4 bases, J lost 0 bases, and 19 bases lay in between. Written as DNA, the CDR3 is TGTGCCAGCAGTGGTACAGGGTGGAATCCTAATAGCAATCAGCCCCAGCATTTT. Amino acid sequence: CASSGTGWNPNSNQPQHF. Full variable domain (remainder filled in from reference TRBV2 and TRBJ1-5): EPEVTQTPSHQVTQMGQEVILRCVPISNHLYFYWYRQILGQKVEFLVSFYNNEISEKSEIFDDQFSVERPDGSNFTLKIRSTKLEDSAMYFCASSGTGWNPNSNQPQHFGDGTRLSIL.

J is TRBJ2-7 and V is TRBV29-1; D tentatively fits TRBD1 or TRBD2 (5 bases each). V was clipped by 0 bases and J by 5 bases, with 17 bases between them. The CDR3 covers 15 residues. From germline, CDR1 is SQVTM and CDR2 ANQGSEA. The CDR3 DNA sequence: TGCAGCGTTGAAGATCGGGGCACACTTGGCCACGAGCAGTACTTC. Amino acid sequence: CSVEDRGTLGHEQYF.

The rearrangement links TRBV7-8 to TRBJ1-2; 8 positions agree with TRBD1. The CDR3 is 14 residues long. Germline loops: CDR1 SGHVS, CDR2 FQNEAQ. Trimming at V came to 6 bases and at J to 8 bases, leaving 11 bases not matched to a gene. The CDR3: CASRGTGGSRGYTF. CDR3 nucleotide sequence: TGTGCCAGCAGAGGCACAGGGGGTTCGAGGGGCTACACCTTC.

The chain recombines TRBV7-2 with TRBJ2-1; D is uncertain. The CDR3 contains 14 residues. The germline V gene has CDR1 SGHTA and CDR2 FQGNSA. Trimming cost V 5 bases and J 7 bases, with 15 bases left between them. CDR3 nucleotides: TGTGCCAGCAGCCAAGCGCATCGAGCGAATGAGCAGTTCTTC. As protein: CASSQAHRANEQFF.

The gene calls are TRBV19 and TRBJ2-3; TRBD1 is a possible D gene (5 bases). V gave up 5 bases and J gave up 2 bases, with 11 bases separating them. The CDR3 contains 14 residues. The germline V gene has CDR1 LNHDA and CDR2 SQIVND (reference sequence). CDR3 loop: CASSQGYHTDTQYF. CDR3 bases: TGTGCCAGTAGTCAGGGTTACCACACAGATACGCAGTATTTT.

The chain recombines TRBV19 with TRBJ1-1; D gene ambiguous. This CDR3 spans 13 amino acids. V lost 5 bases, J lost 8 bases, and 15 bases lay in between. The V gene's germline CDR1 is LNHDA and CDR2 SQIVND (reference sequence). Here the CDR3 reads CASSYRLVGEAFF. DNA of the CDR3: TGTGCCAGTAGTTATAGGTTGGTTGGAGAAGCTTTCTTT. Full variable domain (missing parts from reference TRBV19 and TRBJ1-1): DGGITQSPKYLFRKEGQNVTLSCEQNLNHDAMYWYRQDPGQGLRLIYYSQIVNDFQKGDIAEGYSVSREKKESFPLTVTSAQKNPTAFYLCASSYRLVGEAFFGQGTRLTVV.

This clone is classed as medium-sized. The chain couples TRBV6-5 to TRBJ1-1, with 7 bases identical to TRBD1. Germline CDR1 MNHEY, CDR2 SVGAGI. V lost 6 bases and J lost 1; bases outside the gene matches: 5. The length of the CDR3 is 14 residues. The CDR3 DNA is TGTGCCAGCAGATTACGGGACAGGAACACTGAAGCTTTCTTT. Translation gives CASRLRDRNTEAFF.

Turning to this clone: Just one base apart from a much larger clone, this may be a read error. The rearrangement links TRBV4-1 to TRBJ1-3; weak D call: TRBD1 (6 bases). Germline V gene sequence: CDR1 MGHRA, CDR2 YSYEKL. CDR3 length: 15 residues. The CDR3 spells CANSLQGDSGNTIYF. CDR3 coding DNA: TGCGCCAACAGCCTACAGGGAGACTCTGGAAACACCATATATTTT.

The chain links TRBV28 to TRBJ2-3, with 12 bases lining up with TRBD2. This CDR3 has 15 residues. The trim removed 4 bases at V and 4 bases at J, leaving 3 bases unmatched. Germline V gene lookup returns CDR1 MDHEN and CDR2 SYDVKM. CDR3 coding DNA: TGTGCCAGCAGTTCGTCTAGCGGGGGGGCAGATACGCAGTATTTT. This translates into CASSSSSGGADTQYF.

This chain uses TRBV18 with TRBJ1-1, with D tentatively TRBD1 (6 bases). The V and J ends lost 3 bases and 3 bases respectively, with 11 bases between them. The V gene's germline CDR1 is KGHSH and CDR2 LQKENI. CDR3 length: 14 residues. CDR3 DNA: TGTGCCAGCTCACCGACAGGAGGGGACACTGAAGCTTTCTTT. Amino acids: CASSPTGGDTEAFF. Drawing the rest from reference TRBV18 and TRBJ1-1, the complete variable domain is NAGVMQNPRHLVRRRGQEARLRCSPMKGHSHVYWYRQLPEEGLKFMVYLQKENIIDESGMPKERFSAEFPKEGPSILRIQQVVRGDSAAYFCASSPTGGDTEAFFGQGTRLTVV.